These T cell receptor beta chains were read from a single sample in a study of early T cells in non-severe SARS-CoV-2 infection. MiXCR, run by TCRdb on the 5' RACE reads, gives a single entry per CDR3 protein. The data hold roughly 75,000 distinct CDR3 sequences, with about 11% observed a single time. The sequencing input was whole blood. The receptors derive from an adult who was a healthcare worker with PCR-confirmed SARS-CoV-2 infection or an uninfected control (not recorded which). The CDR3 runs from the conserved cysteine through the conserved F or W. D genes are given only for firm matches. Clone sizes are given selectively: once, few, many, or a class where the clone is expanded.

j_call: TRBJ2-7
d_call: TRBD2
v_call: TRBV7-9
clone_size: .
cdr3_aa: CASSSSGGEAYEQYF
cdr3_nt: TGTGCCAGCAGCTCCAGCGGGGGAGAAGCCTACGAGCAGTACTTC

j_call: TRBJ2-1
d_call: .
v_call: TRBV7-9
clone_size: .
cdr3_aa: CASSLGQVGNEQFF
cdr3_nt: TGTGCCAGCAGCTTAGGACAGGTAGGGAATGAGCAGTTCTTC

j_call: TRBJ1-3
d_call: .
v_call: TRBV3-1
clone_size: .
cdr3_aa: CASSPRLNVDTIYF
cdr3_nt: TGTGCCAGCAGCCCTCGACTGAACGTCGACACCATATATTTT

j_call: TRBJ2-5
d_call: TRBD1
v_call: TRBV6-5
clone_size: many
cdr3_aa: CASRRHGGQEETQYF
cdr3_nt: TGTGCCAGCAGACGCCACGGGGGACAGGAAGAGACCCAGTACTTC

j_call: TRBJ1-5
d_call: .
v_call: TRBV5-8
clone_size: many
cdr3_aa: CASSLALSGNQPQHF
cdr3_nt: TGTGCCAGCAGCCTGGCTTTGTCTGGAAATCAGCCCCAGCATTTT

j_call: TRBJ2-7
d_call: TRBD1
v_call: TRBV7-9
clone_size: .
cdr3_aa: CASSLTRTGPGSYEQYF
cdr3_nt: TGTGCCAGCAGCTTAACCCGGACAGGCCCGGGGTCCTACGAGCAGTACTTC

j_call: TRBJ2-3
d_call: .
v_call: TRBV7-3
clone_size: .
cdr3_aa: CASSILSDRPQYF
cdr3_nt: TGTGCCAGCAGCATATTAAGCGACAGGCCACAGTATTTT

j_call: TRBJ1-1
d_call: .
v_call: TRBV4-2
clone_size: many
cdr3_aa: CASSQELRSSAFF
cdr3_nt: TGTGCCAGCAGCCAAGAATTGAGGAGTTCAGCTTTCTTT

j_call: TRBJ1-1
d_call: .
v_call: TRBV6-5
clone_size: few
cdr3_aa: CASSYSGARSKSNTEAFF
cdr3_nt: TGTGCCAGCAGTTATTCAGGGGCGAGGAGTAAATCGAACACTGAAGCTTTCTTT

j_call: TRBJ2-2
d_call: .
v_call: TRBV20-1
clone_size: many
cdr3_aa: CSASPGPRGGELFF
cdr3_nt: TGCAGTGCTAGCCCAGGGCCCCGGGGCGGGGAGCTGTTTTTT

j_call: TRBJ2-5
d_call: .
v_call: TRBV29-1
clone_size: few
cdr3_aa: CSVEDIGVETQYF
cdr3_nt: TGCAGCGTTGAAGACATAGGGGTGGAGACCCAGTACTTC

j_call: TRBJ1-1
d_call: .
v_call: TRBV30
clone_size: few
cdr3_aa: CAWSVRRTEAFF
cdr3_nt: TGTGCCTGGAGTGTACGTAGGACTGAAGCTTTCTTT

j_call: TRBJ2-3
d_call: TRBD2
v_call: TRBV5-1
clone_size: .
cdr3_aa: CASSVASGGQVTQYF
cdr3_nt: TGCGCCAGCAGCGTGGCTAGCGGGGGGCAAGTTACGCAGTATTTT

j_call: TRBJ1-5
d_call: .
v_call: TRBV2
clone_size: many
cdr3_aa: CASIGDSNQPQHF
cdr3_nt: TGTGCCAGCATAGGGGATAGCAATCAGCCCCAGCATTTT

j_call: TRBJ2-7
d_call: .
v_call: TRBV27
clone_size: .
cdr3_aa: CASSLSRAGSYEQYF
cdr3_nt: TGTGCCAGCAGTTTATCGAGGGCAGGTTCATACGAGCAGTACTTC

j_call: TRBJ1-1
d_call: .
v_call: TRBV10-1
clone_size: many
cdr3_aa: CASSEGLGSEAFF
cdr3_nt: TGCGCCAGCAGTGAAGGTTTAGGTTCCGAAGCTTTCTTT

j_call: TRBJ1-1
d_call: .
v_call: TRBV5-1
clone_size: once
cdr3_aa: CASSLEGRDTEAFF
cdr3_nt: TGCGCCAGCAGCTTGGAAGGGAGGGACACTGAAGCTTTCTTT

j_call: TRBJ1-5
d_call: .
v_call: TRBV24-1
clone_size: many
cdr3_aa: CATSDSASNQPQHF
cdr3_nt: TGTGCCACCAGTGATTCGGCAAGCAATCAGCCCCAGCATTTT

j_call: TRBJ2-7
d_call: TRBD2
v_call: TRBV30
clone_size: .
cdr3_aa: CAWSSGGDASYEQYF
cdr3_nt: TGTGCCTGGAGTAGTGGGGGGGACGCCTCCTACGAGCAGTACTTC

j_call: TRBJ1-1
d_call: .
v_call: TRBV5-1
clone_size: .
cdr3_aa: CASSPDWVTEAFF
cdr3_nt: TGCGCCAGCAGCCCCGACTGGGTCACTGAAGCTTTCTTT

j_call: TRBJ2-7
d_call: .
v_call: TRBV7-9
clone_size: once
cdr3_aa: CASMGRAPLNEQYF
cdr3_nt: TGTGCCAGCATGGGCCGGGCCCCTTTGAACGAGCAGTACTTC

j_call: TRBJ1-1
d_call: .
v_call: TRBV7-9
clone_size: few
cdr3_aa: CASSPGTTGAFF
cdr3_nt: TGTGCCAGCAGCCCCGGGACCACGGGGGCTTTCTTT

j_call: TRBJ2-7
d_call: .
v_call: TRBV12-3/TRBV12-4
clone_size: .
cdr3_aa: CASSLAGRGYEQYF
cdr3_nt: TGTGCCAGCAGTTTAGCGGGCCGCGGTTACGAGCAGTACTTC

j_call: TRBJ2-2
d_call: .
v_call: TRBV27
clone_size: many
cdr3_aa: CASSFGRYTGELFF
cdr3_nt: TGTGCCAGCAGTTTCGGCAGATACACCGGGGAGCTGTTTTTT

j_call: TRBJ2-3
d_call: .
v_call: TRBV7-2
clone_size: few
cdr3_aa: CASSLEGGAGDTQYF
cdr3_nt: TGTGCCAGCAGCTTAGAAGGAGGGGCTGGGGATACGCAGTATTTT

j_call: TRBJ1-1
d_call: TRBD1
v_call: TRBV7-9
clone_size: few
cdr3_aa: CASSLGTGINTEAFF
cdr3_nt: TGTGCCAGCAGCTTGGGGACAGGGATAAACACTGAAGCTTTCTTT

j_call: TRBJ2-5
d_call: TRBD1
v_call: TRBV11-2
clone_size: .
cdr3_aa: CASSSTGTQETQYF
cdr3_nt: TGTGCCAGCAGCTCGACAGGGACCCAAGAGACCCAGTACTTC

j_call: TRBJ1-5
d_call: .
v_call: TRBV14
clone_size: .
cdr3_aa: CASSGDINQPQHF
cdr3_nt: TGTGCCAGCAGCGGGGACATCAATCAGCCCCAGCATTTT

j_call: TRBJ2-3
d_call: TRBD1
v_call: TRBV7-2
clone_size: many
cdr3_aa: CASSSTGGVGTDTQYF
cdr3_nt: TGTGCCAGCAGCTCGACAGGGGGAGTGGGCACAGATACGCAGTATTTT

j_call: TRBJ1-5
d_call: .
v_call: TRBV5-1
clone_size: .
cdr3_aa: CASSPSQGGQPQHF
cdr3_nt: TGCGCCAGCAGCCCCAGCCAGGGAGGTCAGCCCCAGCATTTT

j_call: TRBJ2-1
d_call: .
v_call: TRBV7-9
clone_size: few
cdr3_aa: CASSSRGADEQFF
cdr3_nt: TGTGCCAGCAGCTCGAGGGGGGCGGATGAGCAGTTCTTC

j_call: TRBJ1-2
d_call: .
v_call: TRBV29-1
clone_size: many
cdr3_aa: CSANFGRGGMSYGYTF
cdr3_nt: TGCAGCGCCAACTTTGGGCGCGGTGGTATGTCCTATGGCTACACCTTC

j_call: TRBJ1-5
d_call: .
v_call: TRBV20-1
clone_size: .
cdr3_aa: CSARRDRDQPQHF
cdr3_nt: TGCAGTGCTAGACGGGACCGAGATCAGCCCCAGCATTTT

j_call: TRBJ2-3
d_call: .
v_call: TRBV4-1
clone_size: .
cdr3_aa: CASSQDGATDTQYF
cdr3_nt: TGCGCCAGCAGCCAAGATGGAGCGACAGATACGCAGTATTTT

j_call: TRBJ2-1
d_call: TRBD2
v_call: TRBV2
clone_size: .
cdr3_aa: CASSSGTRGSYNEQFF
cdr3_nt: TGTGCCAGCAGCAGCGGGACTAGAGGTTCCTACAATGAGCAGTTCTTC

j_call: TRBJ1-3
d_call: .
v_call: TRBV7-8
clone_size: many
cdr3_aa: CASSSGRQTGNTIYF
cdr3_nt: TGTGCCAGCAGCTCTGGGAGGCAGACTGGAAACACCATATATTTT

j_call: TRBJ2-7
d_call: .
v_call: TRBV7-9
clone_size: few
cdr3_aa: CASSLEAGGMLEQYF
cdr3_nt: TGTGCCAGCAGCTTAGAGGCAGGGGGGATGCTCGAGCAGTACTTC

j_call: TRBJ2-1
d_call: TRBD1
v_call: TRBV5-4
clone_size: many
cdr3_aa: CASISGTGNYNEQFF
cdr3_nt: TGTGCCAGCATCTCGGGGACAGGCAACTACAATGAGCAGTTCTTC

j_call: TRBJ2-3
d_call: .
v_call: TRBV6-6
clone_size: few
cdr3_aa: CASSYSEGGTDTQYF
cdr3_nt: TGTGCCAGCAGTTACTCAGAGGGGGGCACAGATACGCAGTATTTT